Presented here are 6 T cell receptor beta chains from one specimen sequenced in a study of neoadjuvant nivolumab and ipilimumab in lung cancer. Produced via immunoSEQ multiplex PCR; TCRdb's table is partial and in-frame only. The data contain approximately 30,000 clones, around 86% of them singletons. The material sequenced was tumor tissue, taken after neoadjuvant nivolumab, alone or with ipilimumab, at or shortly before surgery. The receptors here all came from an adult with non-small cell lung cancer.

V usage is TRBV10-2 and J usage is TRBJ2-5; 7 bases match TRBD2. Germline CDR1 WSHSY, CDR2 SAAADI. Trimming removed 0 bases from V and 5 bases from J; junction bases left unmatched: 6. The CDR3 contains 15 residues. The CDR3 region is CASSESQVGGETQYF. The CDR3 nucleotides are TGCGCCAGCAGTGAGTCCCAGGTGGGGGGGGAGACCCAGTACTTC.

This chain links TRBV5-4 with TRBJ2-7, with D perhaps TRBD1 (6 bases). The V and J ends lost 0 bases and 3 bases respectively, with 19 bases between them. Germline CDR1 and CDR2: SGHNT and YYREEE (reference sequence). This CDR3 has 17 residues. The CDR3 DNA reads TGTGCCAGCAGCTTGGGAAGAGGTGAAGGGGGTCACTACGAGCAGTACTTC. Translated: CASSLGRGEGGHYEQYF.

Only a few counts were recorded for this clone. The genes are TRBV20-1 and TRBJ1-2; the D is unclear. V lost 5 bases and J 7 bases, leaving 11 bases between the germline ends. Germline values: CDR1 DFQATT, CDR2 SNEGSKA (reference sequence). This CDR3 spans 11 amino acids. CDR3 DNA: TGCAGTGCTTCCCCGGTGGGTGGCTACACCTTC. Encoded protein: CSASPVGGYTF.

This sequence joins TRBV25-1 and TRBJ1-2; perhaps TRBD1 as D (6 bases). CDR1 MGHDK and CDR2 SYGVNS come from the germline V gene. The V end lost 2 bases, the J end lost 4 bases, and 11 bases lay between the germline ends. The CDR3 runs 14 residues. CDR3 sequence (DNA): TGTGCCAGCAGTGAAGTCGGACAGTTCTATGGCTACACCTTC. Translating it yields CASSEVGQFYGYTF.

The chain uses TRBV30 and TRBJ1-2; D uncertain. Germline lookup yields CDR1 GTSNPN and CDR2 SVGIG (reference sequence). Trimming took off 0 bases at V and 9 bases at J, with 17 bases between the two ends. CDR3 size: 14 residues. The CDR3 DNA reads TGTGCCTGGAGTGTTCCCCCTAGCAGGCGTAGCTACACCTTC. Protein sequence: CAWSVPPSRRSYTF.

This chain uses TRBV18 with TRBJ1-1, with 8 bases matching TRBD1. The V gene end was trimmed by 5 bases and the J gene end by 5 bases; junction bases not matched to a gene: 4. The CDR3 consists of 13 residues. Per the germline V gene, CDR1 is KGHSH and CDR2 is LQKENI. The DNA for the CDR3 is TGTGCCAGCTCATCACAGGGGGATACTGAAGCTTTCTTT. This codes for CASSSQGDTEAFF.